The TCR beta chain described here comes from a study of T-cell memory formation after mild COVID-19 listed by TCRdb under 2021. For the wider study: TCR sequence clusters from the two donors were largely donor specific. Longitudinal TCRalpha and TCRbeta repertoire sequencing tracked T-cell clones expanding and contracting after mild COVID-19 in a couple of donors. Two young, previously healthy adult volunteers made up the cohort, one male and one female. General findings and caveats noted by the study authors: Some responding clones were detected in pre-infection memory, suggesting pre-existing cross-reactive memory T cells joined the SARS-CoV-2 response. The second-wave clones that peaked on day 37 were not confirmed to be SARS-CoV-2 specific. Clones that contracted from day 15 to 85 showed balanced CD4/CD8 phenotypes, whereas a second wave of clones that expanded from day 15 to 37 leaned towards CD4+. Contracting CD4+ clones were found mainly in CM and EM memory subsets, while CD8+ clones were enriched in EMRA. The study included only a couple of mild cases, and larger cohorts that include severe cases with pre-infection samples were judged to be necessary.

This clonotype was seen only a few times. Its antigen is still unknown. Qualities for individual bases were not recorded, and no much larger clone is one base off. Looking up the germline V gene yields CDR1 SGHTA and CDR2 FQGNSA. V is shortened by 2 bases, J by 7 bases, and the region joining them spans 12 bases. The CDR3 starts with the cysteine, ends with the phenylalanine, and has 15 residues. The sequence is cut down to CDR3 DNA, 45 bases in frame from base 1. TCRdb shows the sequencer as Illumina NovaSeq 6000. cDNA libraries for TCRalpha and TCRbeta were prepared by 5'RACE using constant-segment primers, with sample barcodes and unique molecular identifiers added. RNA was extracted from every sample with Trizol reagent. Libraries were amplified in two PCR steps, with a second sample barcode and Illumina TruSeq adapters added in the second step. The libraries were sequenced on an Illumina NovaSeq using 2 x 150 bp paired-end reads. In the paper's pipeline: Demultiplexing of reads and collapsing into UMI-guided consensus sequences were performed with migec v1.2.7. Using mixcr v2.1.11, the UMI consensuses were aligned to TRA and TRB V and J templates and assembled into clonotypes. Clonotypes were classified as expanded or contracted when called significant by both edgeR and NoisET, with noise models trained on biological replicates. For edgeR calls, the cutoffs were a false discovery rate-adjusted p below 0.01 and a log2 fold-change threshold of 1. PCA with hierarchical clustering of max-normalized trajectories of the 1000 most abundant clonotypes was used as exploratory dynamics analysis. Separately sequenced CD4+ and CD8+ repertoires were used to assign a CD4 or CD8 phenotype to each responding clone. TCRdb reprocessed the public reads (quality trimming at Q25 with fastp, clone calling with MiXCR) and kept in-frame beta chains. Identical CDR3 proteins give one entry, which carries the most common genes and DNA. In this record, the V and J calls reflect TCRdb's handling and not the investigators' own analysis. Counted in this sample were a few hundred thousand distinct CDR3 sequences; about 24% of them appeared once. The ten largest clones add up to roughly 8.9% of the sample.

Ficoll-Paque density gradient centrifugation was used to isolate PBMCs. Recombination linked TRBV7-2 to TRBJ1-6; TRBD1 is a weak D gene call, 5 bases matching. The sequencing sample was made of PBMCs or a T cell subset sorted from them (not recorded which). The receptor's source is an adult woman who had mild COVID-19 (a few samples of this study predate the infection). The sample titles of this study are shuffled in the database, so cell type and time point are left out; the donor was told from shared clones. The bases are TGTGCCAGCAGCTTATCAGGGCGCCAAAATTCACCCCTCCACTTT. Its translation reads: CASSLSGRQNSPLHF.